This TCR beta chain was identified during a study of blood T cell repertoires in COVID-19. Study-wide background: COVID-19 samples from acute and convalescent phases originated in the United States, Italy and Spain.

The V gene lost 0 bases and the J gene lost 1 base, with 19 bases spanning the gap. The CDR3 has 18 amino acids. From germline, CDR1 is SGHRS and CDR2 YFSETQ. Profiling relied on immunoSEQ multiplex PCR, and the TCRdb table lists in-frame clones only, not all of them. The sample records more than 85,000 clones, around 82% being singletons. The chain carries TRBV5-1 and TRBJ1-1; D perhaps matches TRBD1 (5 bases). The receptor was derived from a human donor in a cohort sampled during active or convalescent COVID-19. Material for sequencing was peripheral blood. CDR3 nucleotide sequence: TGCGCCAGCAGCTTGGGTTCCAGGGTCGCCGTAGAGAACACTGAAGCTTTCTTT. Its protein is CASSLGSRVAVENTEAFF.